This TCR beta chain was retrieved from a study of T cell clones after liver transplantation. Clones were sequenced by immunoSEQ multiplex PCR, and TCRdb holds only the in-frame ones, with some missing. The sample lists around 60,000 clones, over 70% occurring once. Germline values: CDR1 SGHTA, CDR2 FQGNSA. This CDR3 is 15 amino acids long. V dropped 2 bases and J dropped 4; count of bases not matched to a gene: 5. This chain uses TRBV7-2 with TRBJ2-7; 10 positions match TRBD2. The source was CD4+ T cells from blood, collected before liver transplant. The receptor was derived from a human donor who received a liver transplant. CDR3 sequence: CASSLSGAGGYEQYF. The DNA of the CDR3 is TGTGCCAGCAGCTTATCAGGAGCGGGGGGGTACGAGCAGTACTTC.